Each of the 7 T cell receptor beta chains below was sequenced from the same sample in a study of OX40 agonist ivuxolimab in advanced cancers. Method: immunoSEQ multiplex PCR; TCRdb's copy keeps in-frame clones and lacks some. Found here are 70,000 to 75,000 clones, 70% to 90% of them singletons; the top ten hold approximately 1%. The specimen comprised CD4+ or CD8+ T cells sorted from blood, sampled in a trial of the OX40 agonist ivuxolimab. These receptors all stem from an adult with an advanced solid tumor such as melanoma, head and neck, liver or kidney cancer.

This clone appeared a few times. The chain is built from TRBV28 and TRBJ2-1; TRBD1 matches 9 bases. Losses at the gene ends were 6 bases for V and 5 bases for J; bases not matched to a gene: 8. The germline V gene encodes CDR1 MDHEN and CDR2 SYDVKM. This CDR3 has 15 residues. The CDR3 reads CASRPAGTGNNEQFF. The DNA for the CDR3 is TGTGCCAGCAGACCGGCCGGGACAGGGAACAATGAGCAGTTCTTC.

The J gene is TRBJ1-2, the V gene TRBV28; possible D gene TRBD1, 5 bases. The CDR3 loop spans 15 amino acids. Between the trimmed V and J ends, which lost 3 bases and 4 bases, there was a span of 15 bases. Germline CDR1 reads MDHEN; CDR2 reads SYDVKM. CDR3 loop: CASSLVQGVGYGYTF. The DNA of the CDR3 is TGTGCCAGCAGTTTGGTTCAGGGCGTCGGCTATGGCTACACCTTC.

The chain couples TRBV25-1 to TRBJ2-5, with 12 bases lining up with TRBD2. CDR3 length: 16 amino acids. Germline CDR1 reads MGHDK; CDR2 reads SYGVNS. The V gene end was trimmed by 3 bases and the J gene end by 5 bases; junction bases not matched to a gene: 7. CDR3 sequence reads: CASSERLAGEVETQYF. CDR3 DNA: TGTGCCAGCAGTGAGCGACTAGCGGGAGAGGTGGAGACCCAGTACTTC.

The CDR3 reads CASSLLWASGNTIYF. The CDR3 DNA follows: TGTGCCAGCAGCCTTTTATGGGCCTCTGGAAACACCATATATTTT. This rearrangement joins TRBV5-8 to TRBJ1-3; D is unclear. Germline CDR1 reads SGHTS; CDR2 reads YDEGEE. This CDR3 is built from 15 residues. The V end lost 4 bases, the J end lost 0 bases, and 11 bases lay between the germline ends.

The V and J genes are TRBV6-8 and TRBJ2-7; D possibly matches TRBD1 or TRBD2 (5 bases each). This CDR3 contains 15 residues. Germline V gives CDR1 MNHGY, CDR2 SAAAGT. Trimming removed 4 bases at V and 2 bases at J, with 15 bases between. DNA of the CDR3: TGTGCCAGCAGTTGGGAAGCCGGGGCGCCCTACGAGCAGTACTTC. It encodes CASSWEAGAPYEQYF.

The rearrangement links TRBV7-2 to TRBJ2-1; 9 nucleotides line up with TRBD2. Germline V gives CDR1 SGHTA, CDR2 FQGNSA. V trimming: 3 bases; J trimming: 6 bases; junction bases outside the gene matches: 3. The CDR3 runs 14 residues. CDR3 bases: TGTGCCAGCAGCTTTAGCGGGAGTGGCAATGAGCAGTTCTTC. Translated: CASSFSGSGNEQFF.

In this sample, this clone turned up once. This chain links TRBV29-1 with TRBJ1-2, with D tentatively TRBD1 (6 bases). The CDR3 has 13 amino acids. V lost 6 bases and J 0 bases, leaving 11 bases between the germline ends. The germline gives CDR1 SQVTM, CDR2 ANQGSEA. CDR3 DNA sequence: TGCAGCGTAGCCGGGACAACTAACTATGGCTACACCTTC. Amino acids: CSVAGTTNYGYTF.